A single sample is the source of the 4 T cell receptor beta chains below, sequenced in a study of T cell responses to AZD1222 COVID-19 vaccine. Sequenced by immunoSEQ multiplex PCR; TCRdb stores in-frame clones only, minus some. The table has fewer than 200,000 clones, 80% to 90% seen once. The starting material was peripheral blood, obtained 28 days after the second AZD1222 dose. Receptors originate from an adult who received the AZD1222 COVID-19 vaccine.

The chain is built from TRBV7-8 and TRBJ1-1; no reliable D call. Germline values: CDR1 SGHVS, CDR2 FQNEAQ. V lost 5 bases and J 5 bases, leaving 9 bases between the germline ends. This CDR3 has 12 amino acids. This CDR3 is CASSHRRTEAFF. In nucleotides, the CDR3 is TGTGCCAGCAGCCATAGGAGGACTGAAGCTTTCTTT.

About this clone itself: The sample carries other DNA sequences with the same CDR3. The V call is TRBV4-3, the J call TRBJ2-7; D unresolved. V was clipped by 0 bases and J by 0 bases, with 6 bases between them. This CDR3 comprises 14 residues. Germline V gene data show CDR1 as LGHNA and CDR2 as YSLEER. CDR3 sequence (DNA): TGCGCCAGCAGCCAAGATCGTAACTCCTACGAGCAGTACTTC. Amino acid sequence: CASSQDRNSYEQYF.

This clone was recorded a few times. The chain employs TRBV2 and TRBJ2-1; 10 positions match TRBD2. V lost 2 bases to trimming and J lost 4 bases; unmatched junction nucleotides: 2. This CDR3 spans 15 amino acids. Germline V gives CDR1 SNHLY, CDR2 FYNNEI. The CDR3 protein is CASSEWTSGYNEQFF. As DNA, the CDR3 is TGTGCCAGCAGTGAATGGACTAGCGGATACAATGAGCAGTTCTTC.

The chain couples TRBV5-1 to TRBJ1-2; 7 bases match TRBD1. V lost 4 bases and J lost 4; bases outside the gene matches: 16. The CDR3 is made up of 17 amino acids. Germline V gene lookup returns CDR1 SGHRS and CDR2 YFSETQ. CDR3 DNA sequence: TGCGCCAGCAGCCCAGGGGGGGGGAACGCCCGCGGCTATGGCTACACCTTC. Translating gives CASSPGGGNARGYGYTF.